This TCR beta chain was observed in a study of Graves' ophthalmopathy and Graves' hyperthyroidism. Study-wide background: At initial diagnosis, peripheral blood was obtained, and this preceded any treatment. General study results and limits: Blood was where most expanded thyroid clonotypes above 0.001 frequency also turned up.

No ophthalmopathy within 18 months of follow-up signified stable hyperthyroidism. Other autoimmune diseases, uncontrolled infections, pregnancy or lactation led to the exclusion of patients. RNA transcripts served as template for amplifying TCR beta CDR3 sequences. The first round was an RT-PCR with HTBI primers, and the second round was a multiplex PCR. Each CDR3 protein gets one entry after TCRdb re-called the multiplex PCR reads with MiXCR. The sample records 300,000 to 500,000 distinct CDR3 sequences, 15% being singletons. The CDR3 length is 15 residues. The germline V gene encodes CDR1 MRHNA and CDR2 SNTAGT. Deletions cut 0 bases from V and 2 bases from J, with 5 bases between. This clonotype was counted at least ten times. Its antigen is not identified.

Sequenced: peripheral blood. The chain has TRBV6-4 and TRBJ2-6; D not resolved. This clonotype was obtained from a young woman with stable Graves' hyperthyroidism. The CDR3 region has the DNA TGTGCCAGCAGTGACTCGAACGCTGGGGCCAACGTCCTGACTTTC. Translation: CASSDSNAGANVLTF.